Shown below are 28 T cell receptor delta chains from a single sample sequenced in a study of delta chain sequences of gamma delta T cells. TCRdb redid clone calling on the 5' RACE reads using CATT. In all, the sample yields dozens of delta-chain clones. The sequenced sample was either unsorted cells or a sorted T cell fraction (not recorded which). These receptors were collected from a human donor in good health.

This clone is labeled hyperexpanded. The chain couples TRDV2 to TRDJ1; 10 bases agree with TRDD3. Germline V lookup: CDR1 GEAIGNYY, CDR2 EKD. The CDR3 extends over 17 amino acids. Trimming cost V 0 bases and J 4 bases; bases outside gene matches: 10. The CDR3: CACDTVLPTGGFDKLIF. The CDR3 region has the DNA TGTGCCTGTGACACCGTACTCCCAACTGGGGGATTCGATAAACTCATCTTT.

This clone was seen more than once but under ten times. The chain carries TRDV1 and TRDJ1, with TRDD3 matching 12 bases. This CDR3 region has 18 residues. Trimming took 0 bases from V and 9 from J; bases not matched to a gene: 14. The germline V gene has CDR1 TSWWSYY and CDR2 QGS. CDR3 DNA sequence: TGTGCTCTTGGGGAACTAATTCCGCAGGCCTCTGGGGGATACGAACTCATCTTT. Its protein is CALGELIPQASGGYELIF.

This clone is large in the sample. This chain links TRDV1 with TRDJ1, with D possibly being TRDD3 (6 bases). The CDR3 extends over 16 amino acids. The germline CDR1 and CDR2 sequences are TSWWSYY and QGS. V dropped 5 bases and J dropped 3 bases, with 19 bases sitting between them. The CDR3 bases are TGTGCTCTTGGGACTGGGAAGATCTGGGGCGCCGATAAACTCATCTTT. Protein product: CALGTGKIWGADKLIF.

In its sample, this clone is large. The J gene is TRDJ1, the V gene TRDV2, with 8 bases identical to TRDD3. The CDR3 runs 16 residues. V was pared by 7 bases and J by 2 bases, with 14 bases of the junction left unmatched. Germline V CDR1 and CDR2: GEAIGNYY, EKD. CDR3 region: CACDLLGVPGTDKLIF. The CDR3 DNA sequence: TGTGCCTGCGACCTACTGGGGGTCCCGGGGACCGATAAACTCATCTTT.

By share, this clone counts as hyperexpanded (1% or more). The chain links TRDV2 to TRDJ1; possible D gene TRDD3, 6 bases. Germline V CDR1 and CDR2: GEAIGNYY, EKD. Trimming shortened V by 8 bases and J by 1 base, and 22 bases separated the two germline ends. This CDR3 region has 16 residues. Written as DNA, the CDR3 is TGTGCCTCCGATCCCCTTCTACTGGGCCTCACCGATAAACTCATCTTT. Residues: CASDPLLLGLTDKLIF.

In its sample, this clone was seen a few times. The J segment is TRDJ1; no V gene was assigned; the table's D call TRDD3 went unverified against the DNA. This CDR3 is built from 15 residues. The DNA of the CDR3 is TGTGCCATCCGACTGGGGGATACCTGCACCGATAAACTCATCTTT. It specifies CAIRLGDTCTDKLIF.

By share of the sample, this clone is large. Additional DNA sequences in this sample encode the identical CDR3. The genes are TRDV2 and TRDJ1; TRDD3 matches at 10 bases. This CDR3 is 15 amino acids long. J was trimmed by 4 bases and V by 4 bases; bases with no gene match: 8. CDR1 is GEAIGNYY, CDR2 EKD, per germline. CDR3 bases: TGTGCCTGTGATCCACTGGGGGATCCGGGCGATAAACTCATCTTT. Its translation is CACDPLGDPGDKLIF.

By share, this clone ranks as hyperexpanded. CDR3 sequence reads: CACDRLPGGAEYTDKLIF. The CDR3 DNA reads as TGTGCCTGTGACAGATTACCTGGGGGGGCTGAGTACACCGATAAACTCATCTTT. The chain has TRDV2 and TRDJ1; 7 bases agree with TRDD3. V was clipped by 2 bases and J by 0 bases; unmatched bases: 14. This CDR3 contains 18 residues. Per the germline V gene, CDR1 is GEAIGNYY and CDR2 is EKD.

About this clone: A much larger clone sits a single nucleotide away, making a read error possible. This specimen includes other DNA sequences encoding the same CDR3. CDR3 sequence (DNA): TGTGCCTGTGATACAGTGGGGACTGGAACCGATAAACTCATCTTT. The encoded protein is CACDTVGTGTDKLIF. The chain carries TRDV2 and TRDJ1, with D possibly matching TRDD3 (5 bases). V lost 4 bases to trimming and J lost 2 bases, with 16 bases between them. The length of the CDR3 is 15 residues. In germline, CDR1 is GEAIGNYY, CDR2 EKD.

Regarding this clone: A much larger clonotype is one base distant, so this may be a read error. Different DNA sequences within this sample yield the same CDR3. The chain carries TRDV2 and TRDJ1; TRDD3 might be the D (6 bases). The germline V gene encodes CDR1 GEAIGNYY and CDR2 EKD. Trimming took off 4 bases at V and 4 bases at J, with 18 bases between the two ends. The CDR3 spans 15 residues. CDR3 region: CACDPLGDPGDKLIF. The CDR3 DNA reads TGTGCCTGTGATCCACTAGGGGATCCGGGCGATAAACTCATCTTT.

By sample share, this clone is large. The V call is TRDV2, the J call TRDJ1; 11 bases map to TRDD3. Germline loops: CDR1 GEAIGNYY, CDR2 EKD. This CDR3 contains 16 residues. V was clipped by 3 bases and J by 7 bases; unmatched bases: 12. The CDR3: CACDSLLGDKRGKLIF. CDR3 DNA sequence: TGTGCCTGTGACTCCTTACTGGGGGATAAGAGAGGTAAACTCATCTTT.

Within the sample, this clone is large (0.1 to 1%). Other DNA sequences in this specimen translate into the identical CDR3. The chain employs TRDV1 and TRDJ1; 12 nucleotides align to TRDD3. This CDR3 is 27 amino acids long. The trim removed 4 bases at V and 1 base at J, leaving 37 bases unmatched. The germline CDR1 and CDR2 sequences are TSWWSYY and QGS. DNA for the CDR3: TGTGCTCTTGGGGGACGAGGACGGTACTGGGGGATACTTCAGGGCTTAGATCCGTTAATGGGCACCGATAAACTCATCTTT. This encodes CALGGRGRYWGILQGLDPLMGTDKLIF.

In its sample, this clone was seen a few times. Although no V gene was called, TRDJ1 is the J gene; the DNA was not compared with TRDD3, the D call given in the table. The CDR3 is made up of 27 amino acids. Here the CDR3 DNA reads TGCAGTGGTATCAACGCAGAGTACTATCAATTAATCTCTTGGGGGCTCGCCCGGGGGACTCACACCGATAAACTCATCTTT. Translated: CSGINAEYYQLISWGLARGTHTDKLIF.

By proportion, this clone is hyperexpanded (1% or more). V and J are TRDV2 and TRDJ1, with D perhaps TRDD3 (5 bases). The ends were cut back, 3 bases at V and 2 bases at J, with 27 bases in the middle. CDR1 and CDR2 from the germline V gene are GEAIGNYY and EKD. The CDR3 length is 19 residues. The CDR3 protein is CACDLVGEIQKGETDKLIF. In DNA form, the CDR3 reads TGTGCCTGTGACCTTGTCGGTGAGATACAGAAAGGAGAAACCGATAAACTCATCTTT.

A note on this clone: Only one base separates this from a far larger clonotype, so it likely reflects a read error. Other DNA variants within this sample encode the same CDR3. The chain carries TRDV2 and TRDJ1; TRDD3 matches at 10 bases. The V gene end was trimmed by 0 bases and the J gene end by 0 bases; junction bases not matched to a gene: 21. This CDR3 contains 22 residues. The germline CDR1 and CDR2 sequences are GEAIGNYY and EKD. The CDR3 is CACDTVLTGGYAPGKYTDKLIF. CDR3 coding DNA: TGTGCCTGTGACACCGTTCTCACCGGGGGATACGCGCCCGGGAAGTACACCGATAAACTCATCTTT.

This clone is deemed large. The chain joins TRDV2 to TRDJ1; D is unresolved. This CDR3 spans 15 amino acids. The germline CDR1 and CDR2 sequences are GEAIGNYY and EKD. V was clipped by 0 bases and J by 3 bases, with 13 bases between them. CDR3: CACDTVETSADKLIF. The CDR3, as DNA: TGTGCCTGTGACACCGTAGAGACGTCAGCCGATAAACTCATCTTT.

By share of the sample, this clone is hyperexpanded (1% or more). The chain joins TRDV2 to TRDJ1; 8 nucleotides align to TRDD3. J was trimmed by 4 bases and V by 0 bases; bases with no gene match: 3. The CDR3 is made up of 14 amino acids. The germline V gene encodes CDR1 GEAIGNYY and CDR2 EKD. The CDR3 nucleotides read TGTGCCTGTGACACCCTGGGGGACTTCGATAAACTCATCTTT. Its protein product is CACDTLGDFDKLIF.

Notes on this clone: The protein held in TCRdb is that of a much larger clone and does not match this DNA's translation at residue 9, likely because of a read error; the protein shown is translated from the DNA. The chain links TRDV1 to TRDJ1; no clear D gene. Germline lookup yields CDR1 TSWWSYY and CDR2 QGS. The CDR3 is made up of 16 amino acids. The V and J ends lost 1 base and 8 bases respectively, with 20 bases between them. The CDR3 DNA reads TGTGCTCTTGGGGAACCCGCCGGGTTACAACGTCCCAAACTCATCTTT. This gives the protein CALGEPAGLQRPKLIF.

In this sample, this clone is hyperexpanded (1% or more). CDR3 protein: CAFRARLGLGSVTAQLFF. CDR3 bases: TGTGCCTTTAGGGCGAGGTTAGGACTGGGCTCCGTGACAGCACAACTCTTCTTT. The rearrangement joins TRDV3 to TRDJ2; weak D call: TRDD3 (6 bases). V lost 0 bases, J lost 3 bases, and 23 bases lay in between. The CDR3 extends over 18 amino acids. CDR1 TVYSNPD and CDR2 GDNSRS come from the germline V gene (reference sequence).

The chain combines TRDV2 with TRDJ1, with 10 bases fitting TRDD3. Trimming at V came to 0 bases and at J to 0 bases, leaving 12 bases not matched to a gene. The germline gives CDR1 GEAIGNYY, CDR2 EKD. The CDR3 is made up of 19 amino acids. In DNA form, the CDR3 reads TGTGCCTGTGACACCGTATCTCAACTGGGGGATTCCGACACCGATAAACTCATCTTT. Amino acids: CACDTVSQLGDSDTDKLIF.

With respect to this clone: This DNA translates differently at residue 3 from the TCRdb protein, which is that of a much larger clone; a read error is likely, and the protein shown is the DNA's own translation. This chain uses TRDV2 with TRDJ1, with a weak D call TRDD3 (5 bases). This CDR3 comprises 16 residues. Germline loops: CDR1 GEAIGNYY, CDR2 EKD. This CDR3 is CARDTLGLQYTDKLIF. The CDR3 coding sequence is TGTGCCCGTGACACCCTGGGACTTCAGTACACCGATAAACTCATCTTT.

By share, this clone ranks as large (0.1 to 1%). This chain joins TRDV2 and TRDJ1; 11 positions agree with TRDD3. J was trimmed by 1 base and V by 2 bases; bases with no gene match: 5. CDR1 is GEAIGNYY, CDR2 EKD, per germline. The CDR3 loop spans 16 amino acids. The CDR3 spells CACDSWGIQATDKLIF. As DNA, the CDR3 is TGTGCCTGTGACAGCTGGGGGATACAGGCCACCGATAAACTCATCTTT.

This clone has a handful of counts. A much larger clonotype is one base distant, so this may be a read error. The V call is TRAV38-2/DV8, the J call TRDJ1; D gene ambiguous. Germline V gene lookup returns CDR1 TSESDYY and CDR2 QEAYKQQN. Trimming stripped 2 bases from V and 4 bases from J, with 9 bases between. This CDR3 is 13 amino acids long. The CDR3 region has the DNA TGTGCTTATAGGAGTAGGTACATCGATAAACTCATCTTT. Translation gives CAYRSRYIDKLIF.

This clone was detected only a few times. CDR3 sequence (DNA): TGTGCTCTTGGGGAATACGTCCCGACGATTTGGGGGGGCACCGATAAACTCATCTTT. Protein sequence: CALGEYVPTIWGGTDKLIF. J is TRDJ1 and V is TRDV1; D might be TRDD3 (6 bases). Germline-derived CDR1 and CDR2 are TSWWSYY and QGS. V was trimmed by 2 bases and J by 1 base, leaving 23 bases between them. CDR3 length: 19 residues.

This clone occurred once. V usage is TRDV2 and J usage is TRDJ1, with 13 nucleotides matching TRDD3. CDR3 size: 19 residues. CDR1 is GEAIGNYY, CDR2 EKD, per germline. Germline trimming cut 0 bases from V and 0 bases from J; bases unmatched to any gene: 9. In DNA, the CDR3 is TGTGCCTGTGACACCCTTACTGGGGGATACGCTGATAACACCGATAAACTCATCTTT. Translated: CACDTLTGGYADNTDKLIF.

No V gene was called here, but the J gene is TRDJ2. The CDR3 length is 17 residues. The CDR3 DNA follows: TGCAGTGGTATCAACGCAGAGTACTTTCTTTTCAGATCTTGGGGGTTCTTT. Protein product: CSGINAEYFLFRSWGFF.

Relative to its sample, this clone is hyperexpanded (1% or more). Distinct nucleotide sequences in the sample also encode this CDR3. This chain uses TRDV2 with TRDJ1; 13 nucleotides align to TRDD3. V trimming: 0 bases; J trimming: 0 bases; junction bases outside the gene matches: 18. Germline lookup yields CDR1 GEAIGNYY and CDR2 EKD. The CDR3 spans 22 residues. The DNA of the CDR3 is TGTGCCTGTGACACCGTTCTCACTGGGGGATACGCGCCCGGGAAGTACACCGATAAACTCATCTTT. Residues: CACDTVLTGGYAPGKYTDKLIF.

To note about this clone: Given a far larger clone just one base away, this is likely a sequencing read error. The sample contains more than one DNA sequence encoding this CDR3. The rearrangement joins TRDV1 to TRDJ1; 13 bases are a match to TRDD3. Germline CDR1 is TSWWSYY and CDR2 is QGS. This CDR3 contains 27 residues. The CDR3 bases are TGCGCTCTTGGGGAACTATTTGCCCGTACTCCTACGTTACGTACTGGGGGATACGCTGATAACACCGATAAACTCATCTTT. Translation gives CALGELFARTPTLRTGGYADNTDKLIF.